Listed below are T cell receptor beta chains from one sample, sequenced in a study of T cells after yellow fever vaccination. TCRdb reprocessed the 5' RACE reads with MiXCR, giving one entry per CDR3 protein. The table lists roughly 340,000 distinct CDR3 sequences, almost 4% of them singletons. Sequenced here: PBMCs, sampled 5 days after the yellow fever booster vaccination. These receptors all stem from a man aged 18 to 29 who received the YFV17D yellow fever vaccine. CDR3s include the opening cysteine and the closing phenylalanine or tryptophan. The D gene is left open where the match is weak. A row's size may be missing; if present it is once, few, many or a size class.

J gene: TRBJ1-1
V gene: TRBV27
clone size: -
D gene: -
CDR3 protein: CASRPGGNEGTEAFF
CDR3 DNA: TGTGCCAGCCGGCCGGGAGGGAACGAGGGCACTGAAGCTTTCTTT

J gene: TRBJ2-7
V gene: TRBV3-1
clone size: many
D gene: -
CDR3 protein: CASSQVGRGDYEQYF
CDR3 DNA: TGTGCCAGCAGCCAAGTCGGCAGGGGGGACTACGAGCAGTACTTC

J gene: TRBJ1-1
V gene: TRBV18
clone size: -
D gene: -
CDR3 protein: CASSPEQVGTEAFF
CDR3 DNA: TGTGCCAGCTCACCGGAACAGGTGGGAACTGAAGCTTTCTTT

J gene: TRBJ2-2
V gene: TRBV7-2
clone size: -
D gene: -
CDR3 protein: CASSLGTGHGELFF
CDR3 DNA: TGTGCCAGCAGCCTCGGGACGGGGCACGGGGAGCTGTTTTTT

J gene: TRBJ1-2
V gene: TRBV5-1
clone size: many
D gene: -
CDR3 protein: CASSLAGRLHGYTF
CDR3 DNA: TGCGCCAGCAGCTTGGCCGGACGACTCCATGGCTACACCTTC

J gene: TRBJ1-4
V gene: TRBV6-2/TRBV6-3
clone size: few
D gene: -
CDR3 protein: CASSYVAAVFEKLFF
CDR3 DNA: TGTGCCAGCAGTTACGTTGCGGCCGTGTTTGAAAAACTGTTTTTT

J gene: TRBJ2-5
V gene: TRBV24-1
clone size: many
D gene: TRBD1
CDR3 protein: CATSDAGTGDGETQYF
CDR3 DNA: TGTGCCACCAGTGATGCCGGGACAGGGGATGGGGAGACCCAGTACTTC

J gene: TRBJ2-3
V gene: TRBV9
clone size: few
D gene: -
CDR3 protein: CASSVEGILADTQYF
CDR3 DNA: TGTGCCAGCAGCGTAGAAGGTATCCTGGCAGATACGCAGTATTTT

J gene: TRBJ2-2
V gene: TRBV3-1
clone size: -
D gene: -
CDR3 protein: CASSQGQGGTGELFF
CDR3 DNA: TGTGCCAGCAGCCAAGGGCAGGGGGGCACCGGGGAGCTGTTTTTT

J gene: TRBJ2-7
V gene: TRBV7-2
clone size: many
D gene: TRBD2
CDR3 protein: CASSLGTSGSYEQYF
CDR3 DNA: TGTGCCAGCAGCTTAGGGACTAGCGGATCCTACGAGCAGTACTTC

J gene: TRBJ1-5
V gene: TRBV10-2
clone size: many
D gene: TRBD1
CDR3 protein: CASSTGGNQPQHF
CDR3 DNA: TGCGCCAGCAGTACAGGGGGTAATCAGCCCCAGCATTTT

J gene: TRBJ1-1
V gene: TRBV20-1
clone size: -
D gene: -
CDR3 protein: CSARDRGSTEAFF
CDR3 DNA: TGCAGTGCTAGAGATCGAGGGAGCACTGAAGCTTTCTTT

J gene: TRBJ1-2
V gene: TRBV6-2/TRBV6-3
clone size: many
D gene: -
CDR3 protein: CASSLSTGNGYTF
CDR3 DNA: TGTGCCAGCAGTTTATCCACAGGGAATGGCTACACCTTC

J gene: TRBJ2-1
V gene: TRBV28
clone size: many
D gene: -
CDR3 protein: CASSFGGASYNEQFF
CDR3 DNA: TGTGCCAGCAGTTTTGGGGGCGCCTCCTACAATGAGCAGTTCTTC

J gene: TRBJ2-5
V gene: TRBV5-1
clone size: -
D gene: -
CDR3 protein: CASSQNIGGETQYF
CDR3 DNA: TGCGCCAGCAGCCAGAACATAGGTGGAGAGACCCAGTACTTC

J gene: TRBJ2-2
V gene: TRBV4-2
clone size: many
D gene: -
CDR3 protein: CASSRSTVGTGELFF
CDR3 DNA: TGTGCCAGCAGCCGATCAACGGTGGGAACCGGGGAGCTGTTTTTT

J gene: TRBJ2-5
V gene: TRBV6-5
clone size: few
D gene: -
CDR3 protein: CASSHLGTGRGTQYF
CDR3 DNA: TGTGCCAGCAGCCACCTCGGGACTGGCCGGGGGACCCAGTACTTC

J gene: TRBJ1-3
V gene: TRBV7-8
clone size: -
D gene: -
CDR3 protein: CASSFPRGTGNTIYF
CDR3 DNA: TGTGCCAGCAGCTTCCCGCGGGGGACTGGAAACACCATATATTTT

J gene: TRBJ2-1
V gene: TRBV3-1
clone size: -
D gene: -
CDR3 protein: CASSQSPLRGYNEQFF
CDR3 DNA: TGTGCCAGCAGCCAAAGTCCTCTCAGGGGCTACAATGAGCAGTTCTTC

J gene: TRBJ2-3
V gene: TRBV5-6
clone size: many
D gene: -
CDR3 protein: CASSTKVSDTQYF
CDR3 DNA: TGTGCCAGCAGCACCAAAGTCTCAGATACGCAGTATTTT

J gene: TRBJ2-7
V gene: TRBV2
clone size: -
D gene: -
CDR3 protein: CASSEHFRPPYEQYF
CDR3 DNA: TGTGCCAGCAGTGAGCATTTCAGGCCCCCCTACGAGCAGTACTTC

J gene: TRBJ2-5
V gene: TRBV25-1
clone size: many
D gene: TRBD2
CDR3 protein: CASSPWDSGGPRQETQYF
CDR3 DNA: TGTGCCAGCAGTCCTTGGGATAGCGGGGGGCCCAGGCAAGAGACCCAGTACTTC

J gene: TRBJ2-7
V gene: TRBV6-2/TRBV6-3
clone size: many
D gene: TRBD1
CDR3 protein: CASSYSTGGYEQYF
CDR3 DNA: TGTGCCAGCAGTTACTCGACAGGGGGCTACGAGCAGTACTTC

J gene: TRBJ2-5
V gene: TRBV7-2
clone size: few
D gene: TRBD1
CDR3 protein: CASSRGTGAGTQYF
CDR3 DNA: TGTGCCAGCAGCAGAGGGACAGGGGCAGGGACCCAGTACTTC

J gene: TRBJ2-3
V gene: TRBV9
clone size: -
D gene: -
CDR3 protein: CASSSSGSATDTQF
CDR3 DNA: TGTGCCAGCTCCTCCTCGGGTAGCGCGACAGATACGCAGTTT

J gene: TRBJ2-5
V gene: TRBV14
clone size: few
D gene: TRBD2
CDR3 protein: CASSQDLVASGGQTETQYF
CDR3 DNA: TGTGCCAGCAGCCAAGATTTAGTAGCTAGCGGGGGCCAGACAGAGACCCAGTACTTC

J gene: TRBJ2-2
V gene: TRBV4-3
clone size: few
D gene: -
CDR3 protein: CASSQDPRVGELFF
CDR3 DNA: TGCGCCAGCAGCCAAGATCCAAGGGTCGGGGAGCTGTTTTTT

J gene: TRBJ1-2
V gene: TRBV15
clone size: few
D gene: -
CDR3 protein: CATSREDNYGYTF
CDR3 DNA: TGTGCCACCAGCAGGGAGGACAACTATGGCTACACCTTC

J gene: TRBJ1-5
V gene: TRBV6-1
clone size: -
D gene: -
CDR3 protein: CASSDAGSSQPQHF
CDR3 DNA: TGTGCCAGCAGTGACGCGGGGAGTAGTCAGCCCCAGCATTTT

J gene: TRBJ1-2
V gene: TRBV28
clone size: -
D gene: TRBD1
CDR3 protein: CASSFGTGIEGYTF
CDR3 DNA: TGTGCCAGCAGTTTCGGGACAGGGATAGAGGGCTACACCTTC

J gene: TRBJ2-7
V gene: TRBV19
clone size: many
D gene: -
CDR3 protein: CARPGPNYSYEQYF
CDR3 DNA: TGTGCCAGGCCGGGACCCAACTATTCCTACGAGCAGTACTTC

J gene: TRBJ2-1
V gene: TRBV6-5
clone size: -
D gene: -
CDR3 protein: CASSYRGGKTYNEQFF
CDR3 DNA: TGTGCCAGCAGTTATAGGGGAGGAAAGACGTACAATGAGCAGTTCTTC

J gene: TRBJ1-4
V gene: TRBV7-8
clone size: many
D gene: TRBD1
CDR3 protein: CASSSPGQPNEKLFF
CDR3 DNA: TGTGCCAGCAGCTCCCCGGGACAGCCAAATGAAAAACTGTTTTTT

J gene: TRBJ1-1
V gene: TRBV6-5
clone size: few
D gene: -
CDR3 protein: CASSYVENTEAFF
CDR3 DNA: TGTGCCAGCAGTTACGTCGAGAACACTGAAGCTTTCTTT

J gene: TRBJ2-2
V gene: TRBV4-3
clone size: -
D gene: TRBD1
CDR3 protein: CASSQDRTFTGELFF
CDR3 DNA: TGCGCCAGCAGCCAGGACAGGACTTTCACCGGGGAGCTGTTTTTT

J gene: TRBJ1-1
V gene: TRBV5-1
clone size: few
D gene: -
CDR3 protein: CASSLTTGNTEAFF
CDR3 DNA: TGCGCCAGCAGCCTCACGACAGGGAACACTGAAGCTTTCTTT

J gene: TRBJ2-5
V gene: TRBV10-3
clone size: many
D gene: TRBD2
CDR3 protein: CAIRSGDRETQYF
CDR3 DNA: TGTGCCATCAGGAGCGGGGATCGGGAGACCCAGTACTTC

J gene: TRBJ2-7
V gene: TRBV9
clone size: many
D gene: -
CDR3 protein: CASSVDSAGASQYF
CDR3 DNA: TGTGCCAGCAGCGTGGACTCGGCGGGGGCGAGCCAGTACTTC

J gene: TRBJ2-5
V gene: TRBV11-2
clone size: many
D gene: TRBD1
CDR3 protein: CASSPRTGQETQYF
CDR3 DNA: TGTGCCAGCAGCCCTCGGACAGGACAAGAGACCCAGTACTTC

J gene: TRBJ2-1
V gene: TRBV7-2
clone size: many
D gene: -
CDR3 protein: CASSSFGDRNEQFF
CDR3 DNA: TGTGCCAGCAGCTCATTCGGGGATCGCAATGAGCAGTTCTTC

J gene: TRBJ2-2
V gene: TRBV18
clone size: few
D gene: -
CDR3 protein: CASSPGGGDGELFF
CDR3 DNA: TGTGCCAGCTCACCAGGCGGAGGTGACGGGGAGCTGTTTTTT

J gene: TRBJ2-2
V gene: TRBV12-3/TRBV12-4
clone size: -
D gene: -
CDR3 protein: CASSLVQSGELFF
CDR3 DNA: TGTGCCAGCAGCTTGGTCCAGAGCGGGGAGCTGTTTTTT

J gene: TRBJ1-1
V gene: TRBV6-6
clone size: -
D gene: -
CDR3 protein: CASSYPMGRSEAFF
CDR3 DNA: TGTGCCAGCAGTTACCCAATGGGACGGAGTGAAGCTTTCTTT

J gene: TRBJ1-1
V gene: TRBV5-1
clone size: many
D gene: TRBD1
CDR3 protein: CASSILQGGSGTEAFF
CDR3 DNA: TGCGCCAGCAGTATTCTACAGGGGGGATCGGGCACTGAAGCTTTCTTT

J gene: TRBJ1-2
V gene: TRBV5-8
clone size: -
D gene: -
CDR3 protein: CASSLAGQSSYSNYGYTF
CDR3 DNA: TGTGCCAGCAGCTTGGCTGGACAGAGTTCATACTCGAACTATGGCTACACCTTC

J gene: TRBJ2-5
V gene: TRBV10-3
clone size: many
D gene: TRBD1
CDR3 protein: CAISDPVGQIQETQYF
CDR3 DNA: TGTGCCATCAGTGACCCGGTGGGACAGATCCAAGAGACCCAGTACTTC

J gene: TRBJ1-2
V gene: TRBV7-9
clone size: few
D gene: -
CDR3 protein: CASSLLQGLGHDGYTF
CDR3 DNA: TGTGCCAGCAGCTTATTGCAAGGGTTGGGTCACGATGGCTACACCTTC

J gene: TRBJ2-1
V gene: TRBV7-9
clone size: many
D gene: -
CDR3 protein: CASSLFGGQAYNEQFF
CDR3 DNA: TGTGCCAGCAGCTTATTCGGTGGCCAGGCCTACAATGAGCAGTTCTTC

J gene: TRBJ1-1
V gene: TRBV6-6
clone size: few
D gene: -
CDR3 protein: CASTLRNTEAFF
CDR3 DNA: TGTGCCAGCACCCTTAGGAACACTGAAGCTTTCTTT

J gene: TRBJ2-1
V gene: TRBV6-2/TRBV6-3
clone size: few
D gene: -
CDR3 protein: CASSHPRGGGEFF
CDR3 DNA: TGTGCCAGCAGTCACCCCAGGGGCGGGGGTGAGTTCTTC

J gene: TRBJ1-1
V gene: TRBV24-1
clone size: few
D gene: -
CDR3 protein: CATSGTGRVTEAFF
CDR3 DNA: TGTGCCACCAGTGGTACAGGGCGAGTCACTGAAGCTTTCTTT